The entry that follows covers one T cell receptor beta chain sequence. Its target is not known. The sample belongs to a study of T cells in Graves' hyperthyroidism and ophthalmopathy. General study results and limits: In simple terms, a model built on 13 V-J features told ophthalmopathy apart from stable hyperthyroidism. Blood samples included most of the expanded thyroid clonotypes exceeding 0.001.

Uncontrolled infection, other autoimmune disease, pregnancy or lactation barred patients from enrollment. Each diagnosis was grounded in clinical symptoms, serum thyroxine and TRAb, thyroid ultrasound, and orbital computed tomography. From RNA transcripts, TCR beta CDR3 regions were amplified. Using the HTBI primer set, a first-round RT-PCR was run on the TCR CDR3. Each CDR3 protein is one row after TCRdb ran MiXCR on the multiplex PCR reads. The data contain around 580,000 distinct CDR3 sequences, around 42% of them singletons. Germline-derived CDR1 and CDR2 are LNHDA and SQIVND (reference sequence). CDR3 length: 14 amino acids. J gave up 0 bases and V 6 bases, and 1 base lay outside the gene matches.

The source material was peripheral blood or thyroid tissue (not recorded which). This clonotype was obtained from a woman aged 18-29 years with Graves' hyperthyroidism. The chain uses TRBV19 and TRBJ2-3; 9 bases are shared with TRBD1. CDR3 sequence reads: CASRDRGSTDTQYF. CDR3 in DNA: TGTGCCAGTAGGGACAGGGGAAGCACAGATACGCAGTATTTT.